This TCR beta chain was recovered during a study of OX40 agonist ivuxolimab in advanced cancers. Turning to the study itself: Treatment of patients was with ivuxolimab, an agonistic anti-OX40 (CD134) antibody. Eligibility admitted prior anti-PD-1, anti-PD-L1 or anti-CTLA-4 therapy; roughly 37% had some.

V lost 3 bases to trimming and J lost 9 bases, with 10 bases between them. CDR3 size: 13 residues. CDR1 is SGHDT, CDR2 YYEEEE, per germline. Concerning this clone itself: The target antigen is unknown.

Produced via immunoSEQ multiplex PCR; TCRdb's table is partial and in-frame only. This table holds 60,000 to 75,000 clones, 70% to 90% found once. Whole-study results and caveats: By week 6 at 0.1 to 3.0 mg/kg, blood CD4+ and CD8+ T cells had expanded clonally. More expanded clones were found, on average, in CD8+ than in CD4+ T cells.

This receptor was obtained from an adult with an advanced solid tumor such as melanoma, head and neck, liver or kidney cancer. The genes are TRBV5-6 and TRBJ1-6; D is undetermined. The sample in question was CD4+ or CD8+ T cells sorted from blood, obtained in a trial of the OX40 agonist ivuxolimab. The CDR3 DNA sequence: TGTGCCAGCAGCTCCGCTCGAGGTTCACCCCTCCACTTT. The encoded protein is CASSSARGSPLHF.